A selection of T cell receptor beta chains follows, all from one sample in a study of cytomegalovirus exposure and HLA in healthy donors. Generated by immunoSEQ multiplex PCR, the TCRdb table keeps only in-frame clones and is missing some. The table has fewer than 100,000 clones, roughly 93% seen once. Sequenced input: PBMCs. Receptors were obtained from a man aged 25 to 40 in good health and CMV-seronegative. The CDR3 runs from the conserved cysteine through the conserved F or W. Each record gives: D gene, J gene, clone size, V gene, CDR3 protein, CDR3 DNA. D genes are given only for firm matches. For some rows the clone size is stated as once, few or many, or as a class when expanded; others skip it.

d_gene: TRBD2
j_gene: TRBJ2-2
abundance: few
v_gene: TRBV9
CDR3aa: CASSQAGRNTGELFF
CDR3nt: TGTGCCAGCAGCCAAGCGGGGCGGAACACCGGGGAGCTGTTTTTT

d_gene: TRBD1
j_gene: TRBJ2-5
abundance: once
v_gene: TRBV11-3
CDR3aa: CASSNRDSQETQYF
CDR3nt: TGTGCCAGCAGCAACCGGGACAGCCAAGAGACCCAGTACTTC

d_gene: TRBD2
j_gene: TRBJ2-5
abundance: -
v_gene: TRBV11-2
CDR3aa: CASSLDLAGGLETQYF
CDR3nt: TGTGCCAGCAGCTTAGACCTAGCGGGGGGGCTGGAGACCCAGTACTTC

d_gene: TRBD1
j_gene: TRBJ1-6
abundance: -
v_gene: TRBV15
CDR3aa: CATQDRFQRSPLHF
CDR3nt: TGTGCCACGCAGGACAGGTTTCAGAGATCACCCCTCCACTTT

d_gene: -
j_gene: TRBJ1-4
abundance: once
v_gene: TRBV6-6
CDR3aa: CASSSAGSNEKLFF
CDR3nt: TGTGCCAGCAGTTCGGCGGGGTCTAATGAAAAACTGTTTTTT

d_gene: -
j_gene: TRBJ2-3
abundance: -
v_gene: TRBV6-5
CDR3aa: CASSYKKFSADTQYF
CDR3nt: TGTGCCAGCAGTTACAAAAAGTTCAGCGCAGATACGCAGTATTTT

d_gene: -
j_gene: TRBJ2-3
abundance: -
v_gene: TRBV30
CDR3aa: CAWSVSGATDTQYF
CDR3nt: TGTGCCTGGAGTGTCTCGGGAGCCACAGATACGCAGTATTTT

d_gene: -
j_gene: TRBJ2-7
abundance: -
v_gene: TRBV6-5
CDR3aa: CATRRGQLDFYEQYF
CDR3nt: TGTGCCACCCGCCGGGGACAATTAGATTTCTACGAGCAGTACTTC

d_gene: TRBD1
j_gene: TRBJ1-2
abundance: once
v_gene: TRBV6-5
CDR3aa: CASSGGQGGNYGYTF
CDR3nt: TGTGCCAGCAGTGGGGGACAGGGAGGTAACTATGGCTACACCTTC

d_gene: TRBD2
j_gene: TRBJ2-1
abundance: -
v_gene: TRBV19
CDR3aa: CASSAGVSYNEQFF
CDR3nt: TGTGCCAGTAGTGCGGGAGTGTCCTACAATGAGCAGTTCTTC

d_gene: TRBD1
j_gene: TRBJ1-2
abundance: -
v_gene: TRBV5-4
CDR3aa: CASSLDRGRGYTF
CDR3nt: TGTGCCAGCAGCTTGGACAGGGGCCGAGGCTACACCTTC

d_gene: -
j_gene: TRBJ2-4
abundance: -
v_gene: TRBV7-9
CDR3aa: CASSPATQGIENIQYF
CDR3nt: TGTGCCAGCAGCCCGGCAACCCAGGGTATAGAAAACATTCAGTACTTC

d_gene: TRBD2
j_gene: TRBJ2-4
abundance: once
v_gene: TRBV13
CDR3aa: CASSLGLGGYIQYF
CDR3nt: TGTGCCAGCAGCTTAGGCCTCGGGGGGTACATTCAGTACTTC

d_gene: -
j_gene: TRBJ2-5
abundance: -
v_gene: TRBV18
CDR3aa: CASSPGQRLTQYF
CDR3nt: TGTGCCAGCTCACCAGGGCAGCGACTAACCCAGTACTTC

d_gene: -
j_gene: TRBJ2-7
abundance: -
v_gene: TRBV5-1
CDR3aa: CASRETSYEQYF
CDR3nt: TGCGCCAGCAGGGAGACCTCCTACGAGCAGTACTTC

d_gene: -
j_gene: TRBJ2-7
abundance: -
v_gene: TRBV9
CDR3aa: CASSVEALAEQYF
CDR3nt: TGTGCCAGCAGCGTAGAAGCTTTAGCCGAGCAGTACTTC

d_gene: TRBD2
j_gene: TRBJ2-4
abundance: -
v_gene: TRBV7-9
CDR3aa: CASSSSNLAGRKNIQYF
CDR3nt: TGTGCCAGCAGCTCGTCCAACCTAGCGGGGCGCAAAAACATTCAGTACTTC

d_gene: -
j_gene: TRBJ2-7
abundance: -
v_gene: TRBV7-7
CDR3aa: CASSLAEVGEQYF
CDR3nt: TGTGCTAGCAGCTTAGCGGAGGTGGGGGAGCAGTACTTC

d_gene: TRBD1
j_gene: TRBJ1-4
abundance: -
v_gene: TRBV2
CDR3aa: CASSEGGPGTGRPLFF
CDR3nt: TGTGCCAGCAGTGAAGGGGGGCCCGGGACAGGGAGACCACTGTTTTTT

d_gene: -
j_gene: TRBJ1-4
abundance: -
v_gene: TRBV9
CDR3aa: CASSVGGGLDEKLFF
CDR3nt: TGTGCCAGCAGCGTAGGCGGGGGCTTGGATGAAAAACTGTTTTTT

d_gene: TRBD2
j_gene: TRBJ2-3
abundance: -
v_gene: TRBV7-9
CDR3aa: CASSLAGAGDTQYF
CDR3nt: TGTGCCAGCAGTCTAGCGGGGGCAGGGGATACGCAGTATTTT

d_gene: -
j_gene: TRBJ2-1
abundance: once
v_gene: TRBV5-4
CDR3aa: CAGRAVRDNEQFF
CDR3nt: TGTGCCGGGCGGGCGGTAAGAGACAATGAGCAGTTCTTC

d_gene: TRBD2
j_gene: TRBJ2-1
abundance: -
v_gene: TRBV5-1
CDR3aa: CASSPYLTSGSYNEQFF
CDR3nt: TGCGCCAGCAGCCCGTACCTAACTAGCGGGAGCTACAATGAGCAGTTCTTC

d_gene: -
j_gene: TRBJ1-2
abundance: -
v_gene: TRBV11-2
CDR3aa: CASSLEGQGYGYTF
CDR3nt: TGTGCCAGCAGCTTAGAGGGGCAGGGGTATGGCTACACCTTC

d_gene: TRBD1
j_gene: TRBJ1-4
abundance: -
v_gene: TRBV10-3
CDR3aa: CAISAGQGGWEKLFF
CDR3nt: TGTGCCATCAGTGCGGGACAGGGAGGATGGGAAAAACTGTTTTTT

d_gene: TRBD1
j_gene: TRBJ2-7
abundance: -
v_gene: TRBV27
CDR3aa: CASSLLGQGAYEQYF
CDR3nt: TGTGCCAGCAGTTTATTGGGACAGGGCGCCTACGAGCAGTACTTC

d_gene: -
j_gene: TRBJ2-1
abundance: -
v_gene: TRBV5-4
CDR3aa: CASSRENNEQFF
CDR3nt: TGTGCCAGCAGCCGCGAGAACAATGAGCAGTTCTTC

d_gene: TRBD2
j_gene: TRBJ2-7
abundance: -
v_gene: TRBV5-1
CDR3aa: CASSPLLTSGGASRYF
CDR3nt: TGCGCCAGCAGCCCGCTTTTGACTAGCGGGGGGGCATCGCGATACTTC

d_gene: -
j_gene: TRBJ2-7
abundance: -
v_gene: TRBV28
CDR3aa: CASSQLYEQYF
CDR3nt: TGTGCCAGCAGCCAACTTTACGAGCAGTACTTC

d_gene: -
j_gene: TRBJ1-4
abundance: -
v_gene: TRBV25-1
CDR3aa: CASSAIEGATNEKLFF
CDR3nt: TGTGCCAGCAGTGCAATAGAGGGAGCAACTAATGAAAAACTGTTTTTT

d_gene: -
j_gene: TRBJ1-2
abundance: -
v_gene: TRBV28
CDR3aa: CASSFQTEIYGYTF
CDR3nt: TGTGCCAGCAGTTTCCAGACAGAAATATATGGCTACACCTTC

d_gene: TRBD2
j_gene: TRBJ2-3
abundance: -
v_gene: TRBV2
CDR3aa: CASTLRLAAGTDTQYF
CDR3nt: TGTGCCAGCACCCTGAGACTAGCAGCAGGCACAGATACGCAGTATTTT

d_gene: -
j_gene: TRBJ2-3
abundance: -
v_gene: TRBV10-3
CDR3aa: CAISPKVGGHGTDTQYF
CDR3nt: TGTGCCATCAGTCCGAAGGTTGGGGGACACGGCACAGATACGCAGTATTTT

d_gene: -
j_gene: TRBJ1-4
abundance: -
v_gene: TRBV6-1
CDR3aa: CASENEKLFF
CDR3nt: TGTGCCAGTGAGAATGAAAAACTGTTTTTT

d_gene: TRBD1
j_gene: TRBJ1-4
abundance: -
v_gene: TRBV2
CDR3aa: CASNPVLDRGLSNEKLFF
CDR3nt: TGTGCCAGCAATCCTGTTCTGGACAGGGGGCTCAGTAATGAAAAACTGTTTTTT

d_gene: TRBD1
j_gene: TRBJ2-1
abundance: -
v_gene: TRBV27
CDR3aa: CASRIGGAHNEQFF
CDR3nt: TGTGCCAGCAGGATAGGGGGCGCCCACAATGAGCAGTTCTTC

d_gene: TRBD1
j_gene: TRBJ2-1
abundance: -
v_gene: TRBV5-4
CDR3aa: CASSLKQGAGEQFF
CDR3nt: TGTGCCAGCAGCTTGAAGCAGGGGGCGGGGGAGCAGTTCTTC